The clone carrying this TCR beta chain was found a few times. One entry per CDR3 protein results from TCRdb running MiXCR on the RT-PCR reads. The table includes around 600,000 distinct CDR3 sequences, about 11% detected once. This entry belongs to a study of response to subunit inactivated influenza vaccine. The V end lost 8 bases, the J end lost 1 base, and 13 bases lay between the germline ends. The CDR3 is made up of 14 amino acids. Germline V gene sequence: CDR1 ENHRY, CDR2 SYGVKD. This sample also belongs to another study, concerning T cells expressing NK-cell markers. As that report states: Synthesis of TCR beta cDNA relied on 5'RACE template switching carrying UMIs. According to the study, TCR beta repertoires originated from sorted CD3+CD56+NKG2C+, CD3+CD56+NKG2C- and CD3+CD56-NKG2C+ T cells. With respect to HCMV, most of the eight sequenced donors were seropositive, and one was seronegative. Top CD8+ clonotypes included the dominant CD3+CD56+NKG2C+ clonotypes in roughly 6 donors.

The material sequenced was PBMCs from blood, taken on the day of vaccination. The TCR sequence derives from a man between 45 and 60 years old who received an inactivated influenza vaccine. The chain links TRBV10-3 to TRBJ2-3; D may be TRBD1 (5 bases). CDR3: CAIGMGLGTDTQYF. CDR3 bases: TGTGCCATCGGAATGGGGCTAGGCACAGATACGCAGTATTTT.